Listed below are T cell receptor beta chains from one sample, sequenced in a study of blood T cell repertoires in COVID-19. The data were produced by immunoSEQ multiplex PCR, yet TCRdb's version contains in-frame clones alone and is incomplete. This sample has about 160,000 clones; about 85% occur once, and the top ten carry 10% to 15%. The specimen sequenced was peripheral blood. These receptors were collected from a man between 65 and 80 years old who had recovered from COVID-19. Both conserved end residues are part of each CDR3. The D gene is left open where the match is weak. The size entry is marked missing in some rows and otherwise reads once, few, many or a size class.

-	TRBJ1-1	TRBV6-5	13	-	TGTGCCAGCAGAGGGGATATGAACACTGAAGCTTTCTTT	CASRGDMNTEAFF
-	TRBJ2-5	TRBV4-3	15	-	TGCGCCAGCAGCCACAATCGGGGAGTAGGGGAGACCCAGTACTTC	CASSHNRGVGETQYF
-	TRBJ2-2	TRBV11-2	13	-	TGTGCCAGCACAATCCTAGGGGCCGGGGAGCTGTTTTTT	CASTILGAGELFF
-	TRBJ1-4	TRBV7-8	17	-	TGTGCCAGCAGCTTAGGAGACAGGCGATACACTAATGAAAAACTGTTTTTT	CASSLGDRRYTNEKLFF
-	TRBJ2-6	TRBV3-1/TRBV3-2	15	-	TGTGCCAGCAGCCTTAGAGACTCTGGGGCCAACGTCCTGACTTTC	CASSLRDSGANVLTF
-	TRBJ2-3	TRBV6-6	14	-	TGTGCCAGCAGGCGGGACGGGAGCACAGATACGCAGTATTTT	CASRRDGSTDTQYF
-	TRBJ2-1	TRBV6-5	15	TRBD2	TGTGCCAGCAGATCGCTAGCGGGAGGATACAATGAGCAGTTCTTC	CASRSLAGGYNEQFF
once	TRBJ2-7	TRBV7-8	15	TRBD1	TGTGCCAGCAGCTTACGCTTACAGGGGGAATACGAGCAGTACTTC	CASSLRLQGEYEQYF
once	TRBJ2-1	TRBV9	13	-	TGTGCCAGCAGCAAGGGGGGAGGGACAGAGCAGTTCTTC	CASSKGGGTEQFF
-	TRBJ1-6	TRBV28	14	TRBD1	TGTGCCAGCAGAACCGGGACAGGGGTCTCACCCCTCCACTTT	CASRTGTGVSPLHF
-	TRBJ1-4	TRBV10-3	13	TRBD1	TGTGCCATCAGGGGACAGGAGAATGAAAAACTGTTTTTT	CAIRGQENEKLFF
few	TRBJ2-7	TRBV28	14	TRBD2	TGTGCCAGCAGTACCCGAGGCGGGGGCTACGAGCAGTACTTC	CASSTRGGGYEQYF
-	TRBJ2-5	TRBV5-1	16	TRBD2	TGCGCCAGCAGCCCGGGACTAGCGACAAATCAAGAGACCCAGTACTTC	CASSPGLATNQETQYF
-	TRBJ1-2	TRBV28	17	-	TGTGCCAGCACTGGGGCGTCAGGCGGATTAGCTAACTATGGCTACACCTTC	CASTGASGGLANYGYTF
-	TRBJ1-5	TRBV28	14	-	TGTGCCAGCAGTCTTGGACAGCTGAATCAGCCCCAGCATTTT	CASSLGQLNQPQHF
-	TRBJ2-1	TRBV5-4	16	TRBD2	TGTGCCAGCAGCTTAGGGGGGACTAGCGCCCTAAATGAGCAGTTCTTC	CASSLGGTSALNEQFF
-	TRBJ2-5	TRBV27	14	TRBD2	TGTGCCAGCAGTTGGTCTAGCGGGAGGGAGACCCAGTACTTC	CASSWSSGRETQYF
-	TRBJ2-2	TRBV7-2	14	TRBD1	TGTGCCAGCCACGGACAGGGCAACACCGGGGAGCTGTTTTTT	CASHGQGNTGELFF
once	TRBJ2-3	TRBV18	16	TRBD2	TGTGCCAGCTCACCATCAGTACTAGCGGGCACAGATACGCAGTATTTT	CASSPSVLAGTDTQYF
-	TRBJ2-5	TRBV7-2	18	TRBD2	TGTGCCAGCAGCGTCGGGACTAGCGGGAGAGGGGGACAAGAGACCCAGTACTTC	CASSVGTSGRGGQETQYF
once	TRBJ2-7	TRBV25-1	16	TRBD2	TGTGCCAGCAGTGAAAGACTAGCGGGAGTGTTGTCCGAGCAGTACTTC	CASSERLAGVLSEQYF
-	TRBJ2-7	TRBV12-3/TRBV12-4	12	-	TGTGCCAGCAGTTGGACCCCAGGGGAGCAGTACTTC	CASSWTPGEQYF
-	TRBJ1-1	TRBV10-1	12	TRBD1	TGCGCCAGCAGTAAGACAGGGGTTGGAGCTTTCTTT	CASSKTGVGAFF
-	TRBJ2-2	TRBV24-1	15	TRBD1	TGTGCCACCAGTGATAGTTGGACAGGGGCCGGGGAGCTGTTTTTT	CATSDSWTGAGELFF
-	TRBJ2-2	TRBV28	15	-	TGTGCCAGCAGCCTGGGGGCTCCGAACACCGGGGAGCTGTTTTTT	CASSLGAPNTGELFF
-	TRBJ1-2	TRBV6-2/TRBV6-3	12	-	TGTGCCAGCAGTACCCAGAGGATGGGCTACACCTTC	CASSTQRMGYTF
-	TRBJ1-5	TRBV6-6	15	TRBD1	TGTGCCAGCAGTTACGTACAGGGGAGCAATCAGCCCCAGCATTTT	CASSYVQGSNQPQHF
-	TRBJ2-5	TRBV5-4	15	TRBD2	TGTGCCAGCAGCCTAGCGGGAGGGCCCCGGGAGACCCAGTACTTC	CASSLAGGPRETQYF
-	TRBJ2-3	TRBV9	15	TRBD2	TGTGCCAGCAGCCTCCTAGCGGGCCTCACAGATACGCAGTATTTT	CASSLLAGLTDTQYF
-	TRBJ1-6	TRBV19	15	TRBD1	TGTGCCAGTACGTCGTCGGGACAGGGAGATTCACCCCTCCACTTT	CASTSSGQGDSPLHF
-	TRBJ1-5	TRBV2	14	TRBD1	TGTGCCAGCAGTCGACAGGGGACCAATCAGCCCCAGCATTTT	CASSRQGTNQPQHF
-	TRBJ2-1	TRBV6-5	16	TRBD1	TGTGCCAGCAGTTTCCTCCGGGACAGGGTAGACAATGAGCAGTTCTTC	CASSFLRDRVDNEQFF
once	TRBJ2-7	TRBV28	16	-	TGTGCCAGCAGGGGCCATTACAGGGCCCCCTCCTACGAGCAGTACTTC	CASRGHYRAPSYEQYF
once	TRBJ1-2	TRBV28	14	-	TGTGCCAGCAGACAAGGGGGGGCGGAGAATGGCTACACCTTC	CASRQGGAENGYTF
-	TRBJ1-3	TRBV6-6	18	TRBD1	TGTGCCAGCAGTCGACAATCGGGACAGGCCGCGGGGAGGAACACCATATATTTT	CASSRQSGQAAGRNTIYF
-	TRBJ2-1	TRBV5-1	17	TRBD2	TGCGCCAGCAGCACTGGGACTAGCGGGAGGTACTACAATGAGCAGTTCTTC	CASSTGTSGRYYNEQFF
-	TRBJ2-3	TRBV10-3	14	TRBD2	TGTGCCACCTACAGCGGGAGGGGCGGGGATACGCAGTATTTT	CATYSGRGGDTQYF
once	TRBJ2-7	TRBV5-4	15	-	TGTGCCAGCAGCTTGGACTTTGGACAGACTTACGAGCAGTACTTC	CASSLDFGQTYEQYF
-	TRBJ2-7	TRBV6-5	13	TRBD2	TGTGCCAGCAGGAGCGGGAACTCCTACGAGCAGTACTTC	CASRSGNSYEQYF
-	TRBJ2-1	TRBV5-1	13	-	TGCGCCAGCAGCTTGGTCCCAGGAGGTGAGCAGTTCTTC	CASSLVPGGEQFF
few	TRBJ2-7	TRBV11-1	13	TRBD2	TGTGCCAGCAGCTTGGCGGGGGCCTACGAGCAGTACTTC	CASSLAGAYEQYF
-	TRBJ2-1	TRBV11-3	15	TRBD2	TGTGCCAGCAGCTTGGGGGGGAGGGCCTACAATGAGCAGTTCTTC	CASSLGGRAYNEQFF